This TCR beta chain derives from a study of blood T cell repertoires in COVID-19. Overall study context: The samples span acute and convalescent COVID-19 from the United States, Italy and Spain.

Original processing methods: Amplification with reference gene primers provided the estimates of nucleated cell counts. The table came from immunoSEQ multiplex PCR; TCRdb's copy has only in-frame clones and leaves some out. Clone size and V and J calls were adopted from that table, with D and trimming inferred from the DNA. The repertoire consists of 100,000 to 140,000 clones, with approximately 90% occurring once and the leading ten covering under 7%. The CDR3 sequence is 16 residues long. Germline V lookup: CDR1 SEHNR, CDR2 FQNEAQ (reference sequence). V lost 6 bases to trimming and J lost 6 bases; unmatched junction nucleotides: 14.

This clonotype was sampled from a man in his fifties or sixties with active or convalescent COVID-19. The sample comprised peripheral blood. V usage is TRBV7-9 and J usage is TRBJ1-2; TRBD1 matches at 9 bases. As DNA, the CDR3 is TGTGCCAGCAGTTTGGGATCCCGGGACAGGGCGGATGGCTACACCTTC. It codes for CASSLGSRDRADGYTF.